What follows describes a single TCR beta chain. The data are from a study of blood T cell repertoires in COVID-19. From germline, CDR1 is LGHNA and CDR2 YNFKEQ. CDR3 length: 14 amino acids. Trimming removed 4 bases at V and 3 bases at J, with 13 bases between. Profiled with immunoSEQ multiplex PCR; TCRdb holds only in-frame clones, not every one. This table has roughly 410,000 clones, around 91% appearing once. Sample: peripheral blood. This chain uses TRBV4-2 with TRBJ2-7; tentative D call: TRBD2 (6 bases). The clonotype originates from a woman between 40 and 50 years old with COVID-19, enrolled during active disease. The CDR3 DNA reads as TGTGCCAGCAGCCCCCGAGGCGGGGACTACGAGCAGTACTTC. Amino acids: CASSPRGGDYEQYF.